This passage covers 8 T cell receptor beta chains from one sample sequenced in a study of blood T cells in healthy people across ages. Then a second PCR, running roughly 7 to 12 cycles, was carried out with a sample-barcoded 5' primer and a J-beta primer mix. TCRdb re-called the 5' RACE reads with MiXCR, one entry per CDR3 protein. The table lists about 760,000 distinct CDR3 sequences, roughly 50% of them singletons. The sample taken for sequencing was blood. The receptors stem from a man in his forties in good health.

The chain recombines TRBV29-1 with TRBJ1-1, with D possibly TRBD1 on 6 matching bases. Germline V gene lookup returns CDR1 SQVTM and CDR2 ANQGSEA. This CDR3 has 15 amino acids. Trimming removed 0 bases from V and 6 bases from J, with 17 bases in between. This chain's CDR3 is CSVEEFTGYSSEAFF. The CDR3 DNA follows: TGCAGCGTTGAAGAATTTACAGGGTACAGTTCTGAAGCTTTCTTT. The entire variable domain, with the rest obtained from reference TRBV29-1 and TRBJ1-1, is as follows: SAVISQKPSRDICQRGTSLTIQCQVDSQVTMMFWYRQQPGQSLTLIATANQGSEATYESGFVIDKFPISRPNLTFSTLTVSNMSPEDSSIYLCSVEEFTGYSSEAFFGQGTRLTVV.

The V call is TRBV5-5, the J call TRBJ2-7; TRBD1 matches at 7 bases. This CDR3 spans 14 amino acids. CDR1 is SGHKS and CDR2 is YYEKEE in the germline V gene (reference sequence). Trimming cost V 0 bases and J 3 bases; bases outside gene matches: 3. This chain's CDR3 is CASSLERTGYEQYF. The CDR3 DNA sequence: TGTGCCAGCAGCTTGGAAAGGACAGGCTACGAGCAGTACTTC. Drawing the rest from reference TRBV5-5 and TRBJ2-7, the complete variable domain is DAGVTQSPTHLIKTRGQQVTLRCSPISGHKSVSWYQQVLGQGPQFIFQYYEKEERGRGNFPDRFSARQFPNYSSELNVNALLLGDSALYLCASSLERTGYEQYFGPGTRLTVT.

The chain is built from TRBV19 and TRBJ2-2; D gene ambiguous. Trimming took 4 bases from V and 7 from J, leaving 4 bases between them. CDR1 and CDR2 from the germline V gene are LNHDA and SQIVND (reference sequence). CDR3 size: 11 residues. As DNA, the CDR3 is TGTGCCAGTAGTAATCACGGGGAGCTGTTTTTT. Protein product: CASSNHGELFF.

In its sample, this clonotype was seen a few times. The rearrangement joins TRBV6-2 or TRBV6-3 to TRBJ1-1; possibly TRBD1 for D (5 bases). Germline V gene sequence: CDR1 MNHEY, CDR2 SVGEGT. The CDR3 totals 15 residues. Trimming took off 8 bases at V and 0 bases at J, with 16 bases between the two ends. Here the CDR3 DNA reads TGTGCCAGCGTCCCTGAGGGGTCTGTGAACACTGAAGCTTTCTTT. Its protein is CASVPEGSVNTEAFF.

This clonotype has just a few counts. CDR3 residues: CASSNLAGVSAKNIQYF. CDR3 in DNA: TGTGCCAGCAGTAACCTAGCGGGAGTATCAGCCAAAAACATTCAGTACTTC. V is TRBV28 and J is TRBJ2-4, with TRBD2 identical over 10 bases. V shed 5 bases and J 0 bases; nucleotides not matched to a gene: 7. The CDR3 is 17 amino acids. Germline V gene data show CDR1 as MDHEN and CDR2 as SYDVKM.

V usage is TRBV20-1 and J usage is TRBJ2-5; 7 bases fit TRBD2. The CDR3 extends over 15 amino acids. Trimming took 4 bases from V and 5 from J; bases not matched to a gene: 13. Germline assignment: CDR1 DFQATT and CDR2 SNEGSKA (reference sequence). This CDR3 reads CSAIVSGAGRETQYF. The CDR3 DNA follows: TGCAGTGCTATAGTTTCCGGAGCGGGACGGGAGACCCAGTACTTC.

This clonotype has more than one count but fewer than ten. The CDR3 here is CASSFWGNKENIQYF. For the CDR3, the DNA is TGTGCCAGCAGTTTTTGGGGGAATAAGGAAAACATTCAGTACTTC. The chain combines TRBV28 with TRBJ2-4; D possibly uses TRBD1 or TRBD2 (5 bases each). CDR1 is MDHEN and CDR2 is SYDVKM in the germline V gene. This CDR3 spans 15 amino acids. V was clipped by 3 bases and J by 5 bases, with 14 bases between them.

CDR3 loop: CASSQELRGRSYEQYF. Written as DNA, the CDR3 is TGCGCCAGCAGCCAAGAATTGAGGGGAAGATCCTACGAGCAGTACTTC. This sequence joins TRBV4-1 and TRBJ2-7, with D perhaps given as TRBD1 or TRBD2 (5 bases each). Germline V gives CDR1 MGHRA, CDR2 YSYEKL. CDR3 length equals 16 residues. V was shortened by 0 bases and J by 1 base, with 13 bases between the two germline ends.